The 7 T cell receptor beta chains below all came from one sample that was sequenced in a study of CD8 T cells in ankylosing spondylitis. TCRdb recomputed calls from the 5' RACE reads with MiXCR, one row per CDR3 protein. The sample consists of some 270,000 distinct CDR3 sequences, more than 25% of them appearing once. The sequencing sample was made of blood, either unsorted or a sorted T cell fraction (not recorded which). The receptors derive from a male donor with ankylosing spondylitis or in good health (not recorded which).

The table lists this clonotype with a few counts. The rearrangement uses TRBV10-3 and TRBJ2-2; the D call may be TRBD1 or TRBD2 (5 bases each). Trimming removed 4 bases at V and 1 base at J, with 16 bases between. CDR1 is ENHRY and CDR2 is SYGVKD in the germline V gene. CDR3 length equals 17 residues. The DNA of the CDR3 is TGTGCCATCAGTGTGGGGGAACTGTTGCTGAACACCGGGGAGCTGTTTTTT. It encodes CAISVGELLLNTGELFF.

The genes are TRBV28 and TRBJ2-7, with a weak D call TRBD2 (6 bases). Germline-derived CDR1 and CDR2 are MDHEN and SYDVKM. The ends were cut back, 5 bases at V and 0 bases at J, with 11 bases in the middle. The CDR3 covers 14 residues. CDR3 DNA: TGTGCCAGCAGTCTCGGGAGTAGCTCCTACGAGCAGTACTTC. This translates into CASSLGSSSYEQYF.

This clonotype was counted between two and nine times. The CDR3 DNA reads as TGCGCCAGCAGCTTGCAGCTAGCGGGGGGTAATGAGCAGTTCTTC. It translates to CASSLQLAGGNEQFF. The gene calls are TRBV5-1 and TRBJ2-1; 11 bases agree with TRBD2. The germline gives CDR1 SGHRS, CDR2 YFSETQ. The ends lost 1 base at V and 7 bases at J; junction bases unmatched: 4. The CDR3 extends over 15 amino acids.

The sample holds a few counts of this clonotype. V is TRBV20-1 and J is TRBJ2-3; no firm D call. CDR1 is DFQATT, CDR2 SNEGSKA, per germline (reference sequence). Trimming cost V 0 bases and J 0 bases, with 10 bases left between them. There are 15 residues in the CDR3. The DNA of the CDR3 is TGCAGTGCTAGAGATATTCAAAGTAGCACAGATACGCAGTATTTT. Protein: CSARDIQSSTDTQYF.

This sequence joins TRBV20-1 and TRBJ2-7; 9 positions match TRBD2. The CDR3 loop spans 15 amino acids. V was pared by 6 bases and J by 3 bases, with 12 bases of the junction left unmatched. Per germline, CDR1 DFQATT and CDR2 SNEGSKA (reference sequence). The CDR3 sequence is CSALRLQRGDYEQYF. CDR3 DNA: TGCAGTGCCCTCCGCCTCCAGCGGGGGGACTACGAGCAGTACTTC.

This clonotype was observed many times. The V and J genes are TRBV29-1 and TRBJ1-4, with a possible D match to TRBD1 (5 bases). Germline loops: CDR1 SQVTM, CDR2 ANQGSEA. The V end was cut by 3 bases, the J end by 3 bases, with 8 bases between. The length of the CDR3 is 13 residues. CDR3: CSVEEGSNEKLFF. DNA for the CDR3: TGCAGCGTTGAGGAGGGGTCTAATGAAAAACTGTTTTTT.

The V gene is TRBV15, the J gene TRBJ2-1; 7 bases map to TRBD1. The CDR3 is 14 residues long. The junction had 6 bases not matched to a gene; V was cut back by 7 bases and J by 3 bases. Germline CDR1 is LNHNV and CDR2 is YYDKDF (reference sequence). CDR3 loop: CATNAGTDYNEQFF. The CDR3 bases are TGTGCCACCAACGCCGGGACAGACTACAATGAGCAGTTCTTC.